This passage covers 7 T cell receptor beta chains from one sample sequenced in a study of T cell responses to AZD1222 COVID-19 vaccine. Using immunoSEQ multiplex PCR, the repertoire was profiled, and TCRdb retains in-frame clones only, with some absent. The sample has about 99,000 clones, approximately 88% seen once. The sample consisted of peripheral blood, taken on day 0 of AZD1222 vaccination. These receptors all stem from an adult in good health.

This chain uses TRBV6-2 or TRBV6-3 with TRBJ2-4; tentatively, D is TRBD1 (6 bases). Germline values: CDR1 MNHEY, CDR2 SVGEGT. This CDR3 contains 19 residues. Trimming stripped 0 bases from V and 0 bases from J, with 18 bases between. The CDR3 DNA follows: TGTGCCAGCAGTTACTCGGACAGTCTCCCGTCTAGAGCCAAAAACATTCAGTACTTC. It is translated as CASSYSDSLPSRAKNIQYF.

This clone was seen only once. The rearrangement joins TRBV10-3 to TRBJ2-1; TRBD2 aligns across 8 bases. This CDR3 contains 17 residues. CDR1 ENHRY and CDR2 SYGVKD come from the germline V gene. J was trimmed by 0 bases and V by 4 bases; bases with no gene match: 8. CDR3 loop: CAISGASGSSSYNEQFF. The CDR3 DNA reads as TGTGCCATCAGTGGGGCTAGCGGGTCGAGCTCCTACAATGAGCAGTTCTTC.

The CDR3 DNA reads TGTGCTAGTGGTTTCGGTACTTACGAGCAGTACTTC. This gives the protein CASGFGTYEQYF. The chain combines TRBV12-5 with TRBJ2-7, with unresolved D. V shed 3 bases and J shed 4 bases, with 7 bases lying between them. There are 12 residues in the CDR3. Germline V gives CDR1 LGHNT, CDR2 FRNRAP.

This clone was recorded a few times. CDR3 coding DNA: TGTGCCAGCAGTGCAAACCCAGGGAACACTGAAGCTTTCTTT. Its protein is CASSANPGNTEAFF. The V gene is TRBV6-4, the J gene TRBJ1-1, with D unclear. V lost 4 bases and J 1 base, leaving 10 bases between the germline ends. CDR1 is MRHNA and CDR2 is SNTAGT in the germline V gene. The CDR3 has 14 residues.

This clone was seen a handful of times. The chain combines TRBV6-6 with TRBJ2-5; D uncertain. Trimming removed 5 bases at V and 2 bases at J, with 9 bases between. The germline V gene encodes CDR1 MNHNY and CDR2 SVGAGI (reference sequence). The CDR3 is made up of 13 amino acids. CDR3 sequence (DNA): TGTGCCAGCAGTCCACTTGCTCAAGAGACCCAGTACTTC. Its translation: CASSPLAQETQYF.

The chain has TRBV28 and TRBJ1-5, with no clear D. Deletions cut 2 bases from V and 0 bases from J, with 8 bases between. The germline gives CDR1 MDHEN, CDR2 SYDVKM. CDR3 length: 15 residues. The DNA of the CDR3 is TGTGCCAGCAGTTTAATACAGTCTAGCAATCAGCCCCAGCATTTT. Translation: CASSLIQSSNQPQHF.

Comment on this clone: The limits of the CDR3 on the DNA are not certain, so only TCRdb's listed CDR3 is given. The chain couples TRBV2 to TRBJ2-7; the table gives TRBD2 as D, unverified against the DNA. Termini included, the CDR3 measures 14 amino acids. Germline V CDR1 and CDR2: SNHLY, FYNNEI. The CDR3 here is CASILDWGAYEQYF.